One sample yielded the 24 T cell receptor beta chains listed below, sequenced in a study of early T cells in non-severe SARS-CoV-2 infection. TCRdb used MiXCR to reprocess the 5' RACE reads, holding one entry per CDR3 protein. This table has 98,000 or so distinct CDR3 sequences, roughly 11% appearing once. The sequenced sample was whole blood. Receptor source: an adult who was a healthcare worker with PCR-confirmed SARS-CoV-2 infection or an uninfected control (not recorded which).

This clonotype was seen only a few times. The chain links TRBV9 to TRBJ1-4, with TRBD1 identical over 11 bases. The germline V gene encodes CDR1 SGDLS and CDR2 YYNGEE. Trimming removed 3 bases from V and 6 bases from J; junction bases left unmatched: 1. CDR3 length equals 14 residues. CDR3 residues: CASSAGQGDEKLFF. CDR3 nucleotides: TGTGCCAGCAGCGCGGGACAGGGGGATGAAAAACTGTTTTTT.

This clonotype was seen repeatedly, ten times or more. This chain joins TRBV2 and TRBJ2-7; D remains unclear. The CDR3 is 12 amino acids. Germline V CDR1 and CDR2: SNHLY, FYNNEI. The V gene lost 6 bases and the J gene lost 3 bases, with 9 bases spanning the gap. The CDR3 protein is CASSDDFYEQYF. DNA of the CDR3: TGTGCCAGCAGCGACGACTTCTACGAGCAGTACTTC.

In this sample, this clonotype turned up many times. This chain connects TRBV28 to TRBJ2-3, with TRBD2 as a possible D gene (6 bases). The CDR3 is made up of 15 amino acids. The V end lost 5 bases, the J end lost 1 base, and 13 bases lay between the germline ends. Germline values: CDR1 MDHEN, CDR2 SYDVKM. CDR3 sequence reads: CASSTLGGGTDTQYF. The CDR3 coding sequence is TGTGCCAGCAGTACTTTAGGAGGGGGCACAGATACGCAGTATTTT. Variable domain in full (rest from reference TRBV28 and TRBJ2-3): DVKVTQSSRYLVKRTGEKVFLECVQDMDHENMFWYRQDPGLGLRLIYFSYDVKMKEKGDIPEGYSVSREKKERFSLILESASTNQTSMYLCASSTLGGGTDTQYFGPGTRLTVL.

The table lists this clonotype with many counts. The J gene is TRBJ2-6, the V gene TRBV4-2; D perhaps matches TRBD1 (5 bases). Trimming left V 2 bases short and J 4 bases short, with 9 bases between. The CDR3 spans 15 residues. Germline lookup yields CDR1 LGHNA and CDR2 YNFKEQ. CDR3 nucleotide sequence: TGTGCCAGCAGCCAACAGGGTCCCGGGGCCAACGTCCTGACTTTC. It encodes CASSQQGPGANVLTF.

The chain has TRBV29-1 and TRBJ2-1; 9 nucleotides agree with TRBD1. Germline values: CDR1 SQVTM, CDR2 ANQGSEA. The CDR3 is 15 residues long. The ends lost 4 bases at V and 2 bases at J; junction bases unmatched: 6. CDR3 region: CSVVWRDRAYNEQFF. As DNA, the CDR3 is TGCAGCGTTGTTTGGAGGGACAGGGCCTACAATGAGCAGTTCTTC.

The J gene is TRBJ2-5, the V gene TRBV2; the D is unclear. The CDR3 length is 12 residues. Germline lookup yields CDR1 SNHLY and CDR2 FYNNEI. Trimming took 6 bases from V and 1 from J, leaving 6 bases between them. In DNA, the CDR3 is TGTGCCAGCAGAGGGTTCCAAGAGACCCAGTACTTC. It yields the protein CASRGFQETQYF.

This clonotype occurred a few times. The V call is TRBV12-3 or TRBV12-4, the J call TRBJ2-1; 8 bases are a match to TRBD2. V shed 7 bases, J shed 8 bases, and the junction held 10 bases outside the gene matches. There are 14 residues in the CDR3. CDR3 in amino acids: CASMWREELHEQFF. CDR3 coding DNA: TGTGCCAGCATGTGGCGGGAGGAGCTGCATGAGCAGTTCTTC.

The chain carries TRBV7-2 and TRBJ2-3; D perhaps matches TRBD1 (6 bases). CDR1 and CDR2 from the germline V gene are SGHTA and FQGNSA. V was shortened by 5 bases and J by 6 bases, with 21 bases between the two germline ends. The CDR3 contains 16 residues. The CDR3 nucleotides read TGTGCCAGCAGCCTCGGCTGGACAGCCCCAAGGGATACGCAGTATTTT. Translation: CASSLGWTAPRDTQYF.

The table lists this clonotype with a few counts. The CDR3: CASSSTGARNNEQFF. The CDR3 coding sequence is TGCGCCAGCAGCTCTACGGGGGCGCGGAACAATGAGCAGTTCTTC. V and J are TRBV5-1 and TRBJ2-1, with D possibly being TRBD1 or TRBD2 (6 bases each). Germline V lookup: CDR1 SGHRS, CDR2 YFSETQ. The germline V and J ends were trimmed by 3 bases and 5 bases, with 15 bases remaining between them. The CDR3 consists of 15 residues.

V gene TRBV5-1 combines with J gene TRBJ2-5, with TRBD2 identical over 15 bases. The germline CDR1 and CDR2 sequences are SGHRS and YFSETQ. With 4 bases clipped from V and 2 bases from J, the junction kept 9 bases outside the gene matches. The CDR3 sequence is 18 residues long. The CDR3 DNA is TGCGCCAGCAGCAGAGGACTAGCGGGAGGGCCACGGCAAGAGACCCAGTACTTC. This codes for CASSRGLAGGPRQETQYF.

This clonotype was seen ten or more times. The J gene is TRBJ2-5, the V gene TRBV30; D not resolved. Germline CDR1 GTSNPN, CDR2 SVGIG (reference sequence). V was pared by 0 bases and J by 4 bases, with 9 bases between. The CDR3 is made up of 13 amino acids. The CDR3 sequence is CAWSVRLAETQYF. The CDR3 DNA sequence: TGTGCCTGGAGTGTACGGTTAGCAGAGACCCAGTACTTC.

The CDR3 protein is CASSYPGQGGADTQYF. The DNA for the CDR3 is TGTGCCAGCAGTTACCCGGGACAGGGGGGAGCAGATACGCAGTATTTT. This chain joins TRBV6-5 and TRBJ2-3, with 11 bases lining up with TRBD1. The trim removed 2 bases at V and 4 bases at J, leaving 5 bases unmatched. CDR3 length: 16 residues. Germline CDR1 reads MNHEY; CDR2 reads SVGAGI.

Ten or more counts support this clonotype. J is TRBJ2-1 and V is TRBV14, with 11 positions matching TRBD2. Trimming cost V 4 bases and J 6 bases; bases outside gene matches: 5. Per the germline V gene, CDR1 is SGHDN and CDR2 is FVKESK. The CDR3 length is 15 residues. In DNA, the CDR3 is TGTGCCAGCAGCCCCGTAGCGGGAGGGCGCAATGAGCAGTTCTTC. Protein: CASSPVAGGRNEQFF. The variable domain in full, completed from reference TRBV14 and TRBJ2-1, reads EAGVTQFPSHSVIEKGQTVTLRCDPISGHDNLYWYRRVMGKEIKFLLHFVKESKQDESGMPNNRFLAERTGGTYSTLKVQPAELEDSGVYFCASSPVAGGRNEQFFGPGTRLTVL.

This clonotype occurred a few times. The rearrangement joins TRBV5-1 to TRBJ1-5; D unclear. CDR3 length equals 13 residues. Between the trimmed V and J ends, which lost 1 base and 4 bases, there was a span of 6 bases. Per germline, CDR1 SGHRS and CDR2 YFSETQ. DNA of the CDR3: TGCGCCAGCAGCTTGACACTTAATCAGCCCCAGCATTTT. Residues: CASSLTLNQPQHF.

The CDR3 sequence: CASSRQGAFNQPQHF. CDR3 in DNA: TGTGCCAGCAGTCGACAGGGTGCCTTCAATCAGCCCCAGCATTTT. This sequence joins TRBV2 and TRBJ1-5, with TRBD1 matching 7 bases. The CDR3 sequence is 15 residues long. CDR1 and CDR2 (germline): SNHLY, FYNNEI. The V and J ends lost 5 bases and 3 bases, in that order; junction bases with no gene match: 7. The entire variable domain, with the rest obtained from reference TRBV2 and TRBJ1-5, is as follows: EPEVTQTPSHQVTQMGQEVILRCVPISNHLYFYWYRQILGQKVEFLVSFYNNEISEKSEIFDDQFSVERPDGSNFTLKIRSTKLEDSAMYFCASSRQGAFNQPQHFGDGTRLSIL.

The gene calls are TRBV12-3 or TRBV12-4 and TRBJ2-5; D uncertain. With 2 bases removed from V and 5 bases from J, the gap between germline ends came to 12 bases. The CDR3 runs 14 residues. This CDR3 is CASSLTTSGETQYF. DNA for the CDR3: TGTGCCAGCAGTTTAACAACATCCGGGGAGACCCAGTACTTC.

This clonotype appeared many times. This chain joins TRBV27 and TRBJ2-2, with D possibly matching TRBD2 (6 bases). CDR1 and CDR2 from the germline V gene are MNHEY and SMNVEV (reference sequence). The V and J ends lost 3 bases and 5 bases respectively, with 16 bases between them. There are 16 residues in the CDR3. This chain's CDR3 is CASSFSWGEQTGELFF. As DNA, the CDR3 is TGTGCCAGCAGTTTCTCTTGGGGGGAACAGACCGGGGAGCTGTTTTTT.

The rearrangement uses TRBV7-9 and TRBJ1-3; D unresolved. Trimming stripped 5 bases from V and 2 bases from J, with 13 bases between. This CDR3 spans 15 amino acids. The germline gives CDR1 SEHNR, CDR2 FQNEAQ (reference sequence). The DNA for the CDR3 is TGTGCCAGCAGCCTCCCGGGGATGACTGGAAACACCATATATTTT. Its protein is CASSLPGMTGNTIYF.

This clonotype has a count of ten or more. V and J are TRBV18 and TRBJ1-6; no definite D call. This CDR3 is 14 amino acids long. Germline V gene sequence: CDR1 KGHSH, CDR2 LQKENI. The germline V and J ends were trimmed by 4 bases and 5 bases, with 9 bases remaining between them. The CDR3 loop reads CASSLTPDNSPLHF. The DNA for the CDR3 is TGTGCCAGCTCACTTACTCCGGATAATTCACCCCTCCACTTT.

This clonotype showed up many times. The chain joins TRBV30 to TRBJ1-5; the match to TRBD1 covers 7 bases. The V gene end was trimmed by 2 bases and the J gene end by 0 bases; junction bases not matched to a gene: 10. This CDR3 spans 17 amino acids. The germline V gene has CDR1 GTSNPN and CDR2 SVGIG (reference sequence). This chain's CDR3 is CAWSRTQGQHSNQPQHF. CDR3 bases: TGTGCCTGGAGTCGGACCCAGGGACAGCATAGCAATCAGCCCCAGCATTTT.

This clonotype came up a few times. The rearrangement joins TRBV28 to TRBJ2-7; a possible D gene is TRBD2 (5 bases). The V gene's germline CDR1 is MDHEN and CDR2 SYDVKM. The CDR3 has 14 amino acids. V lost 3 bases and J 3 bases, leaving 12 bases between the germline ends. DNA of the CDR3: TGTGCCAGCAGTTTCCTACCGGGGAGCTACGAGCAGTACTTC. Its translation is CASSFLPGSYEQYF.

The rearrangement links TRBV5-6 to TRBJ2-5; unclear D gene. The CDR3 length is 12 residues. Trimming pared 4 bases from V and 1 base from J, leaving 5 bases between. Germline V CDR1 and CDR2: SGHDT, YYEEEE. Written as DNA, the CDR3 is TGTGCCAGCAGCCCATTCCAAGAGACCCAGTACTTC. Its translation: CASSPFQETQYF.

This clonotype was picked up many times. The CDR3 spells CATSDSKRDTGELFF. The CDR3, as DNA: TGTGCCACCAGTGATTCTAAGAGGGATACCGGGGAGCTGTTTTTT. The chain couples TRBV24-1 to TRBJ2-2; a weak D match, TRBD2 (5 bases). The germline V gene has CDR1 KGHDR and CDR2 SFDVKD. V was pared by 2 bases and J by 5 bases, with 11 bases between. The CDR3 runs 15 residues.

There are a few counts of this clonotype. CDR3 DNA: TGTGCCAGCAGTTCGAACAGGGTAGCTTTCTTT. Translation: CASSSNRVAFF. The V gene is TRBV28, the J gene TRBJ1-1; a weak D match, TRBD1 (6 bases). The CDR3 has 11 residues. Germline-derived CDR1 and CDR2 are MDHEN and SYDVKM. The V gene lost 4 bases and the J gene lost 10 bases, with 10 bases spanning the gap.